Each of the 14 T cell receptor beta chains below was sequenced from the same sample in a study of T cells in Graves' hyperthyroidism and ophthalmopathy. RNA transcripts gave rise to amplified TCR beta CDR3 regions. HTBI primers were used for first-round RT-PCR of the TCR CDR3. TCRdb fed the multiplex PCR reads into MiXCR, producing one record per CDR3 protein. The table shows more than 500,000 distinct CDR3 sequences, with about 16% occurring only once. The sample taken for sequencing was blood. The source of these receptors is a woman aged 25 to 39 with Graves' ophthalmopathy.

This clonotype was seen many times. The V and J genes are TRBV7-6 and TRBJ2-1, with D possibly matching TRBD2 (6 bases). Germline values: CDR1 SGHVS, CDR2 FNYEAQ. V lost 8 bases to trimming and J lost 2 bases, with 10 bases between them. This CDR3 has 13 amino acids. Here the CDR3 DNA reads TGTGCCAGCGGGGCGGGGCCCTACAATGAGCAGTTCTTC. This codes for CASGAGPYNEQFF.

This chain links TRBV5-6 with TRBJ2-2; TRBD2 matches 7 bases. CDR1 and CDR2 from the germline V gene are SGHDT and YYEEEE. This CDR3 has 14 residues. V was pared by 5 bases and J by 4 bases, with 5 bases of the junction left unmatched. The CDR3 DNA follows: TGTGCCAGCAGGAGCGGGATGGGCACCGGGGAGCTGTTTTTT. It yields the protein CASRSGMGTGELFF.

Many counts were recorded for this clonotype. The chain carries TRBV4-1 and TRBJ1-2, with D maybe TRBD1 (6 bases). The CDR3 consists of 13 residues. V lost 1 base and J 3 bases, leaving 6 bases between the germline ends. Germline values: CDR1 MGHRA, CDR2 YSYEKL. CDR3 DNA: TGCGCCAGCAGCCAAGCAGGGGACTATGGCTACACCTTC. Protein sequence: CASSQAGDYGYTF.

This clonotype was detected ten times or more. This chain uses TRBV12-3 or TRBV12-4 with TRBJ2-1, with TRBD2 matching over 9 bases. The CDR3 has 14 residues. V shed 6 bases and J 6 bases; nucleotides not matched to a gene: 6. The CDR3 bases are TGTGCCAGCAGACGTAGCGGGAGCTTCAATGAGCAGTTCTTC. As protein: CASRRSGSFNEQFF.

This clonotype was recorded at least ten times. This chain joins TRBV20-1 and TRBJ2-1, with 9 nucleotides matching TRBD1. The trim removed 7 bases at V and 7 bases at J, leaving 11 bases unmatched. Germline-derived CDR1 and CDR2 are DFQATT and SNEGSKA (reference sequence). CDR3 length: 14 amino acids. The CDR3: CSGPRTGGRNEQFF. Written as DNA, the CDR3 is TGCAGTGGGCCACGAACAGGGGGCCGAAATGAGCAGTTCTTC.

The V call is TRBV28, the J call TRBJ2-7; D gene ambiguous. CDR1 is MDHEN and CDR2 is SYDVKM in the germline V gene. The CDR3 is made up of 10 amino acids. The V gene lost 3 bases and the J gene lost 6 bases, with 3 bases spanning the gap. The CDR3 sequence is CASSFGEQYF. The CDR3 region has the DNA TGTGCCAGCAGTTTTGGCGAGCAGTACTTC.

V is TRBV12-3 or TRBV12-4 and J is TRBJ1-4; D is possibly TRBD1 (6 bases). V was clipped by 6 bases and J by 2 bases, with 10 bases between them. This CDR3 is built from 14 residues. CDR3 residues: CASRDTGTNEKLFF. In DNA, the CDR3 is TGTGCCAGCAGGGATACAGGGACTAATGAAAAACTGTTTTTT.

The table lists this clonotype with many counts. This chain links TRBV12-3 or TRBV12-4 with TRBJ1-2, with a possible D match to TRBD1 (6 bases). V was pared by 3 bases and J by 7 bases, with 12 bases between. There are 13 residues in the CDR3. The CDR3 DNA reads as TGTGCCAGCAGTTTGGGCGGGGGGCCTGGCTACACCTTC. Its translation is CASSLGGGPGYTF.

In regard to this clonotype: With a much larger clone just one base away, this may be a read error. This chain uses TRBV10-3 with TRBJ2-3, with TRBD2 matching over 14 bases. CDR1 and CDR2 from the germline V gene are ENHRY and SYGVKD. This CDR3 comprises 16 residues. V shed 10 bases, J shed 0 bases, and the junction held 6 bases outside the gene matches. The CDR3 DNA reads TGTGCCACCACCGGGACTAGCGGGAGTAGCACAGATACGCAGTATTTT. It encodes CATTGTSGSSTDTQYF.

This clonotype has only a few counts. The V gene is TRBV4-3, the J gene TRBJ2-3; the D call may be TRBD1 or TRBD2 (5 bases each). The CDR3 length is 16 residues. CDR1 and CDR2 from the germline V gene are LGHNA and YSLEER. The V and J ends lost 1 base and 5 bases respectively, with 16 bases between them. The chain's CDR3 is CASSQVGGGVGDTQYF. The CDR3 DNA sequence: TGCGCCAGCAGCCAAGTGGGTGGGGGAGTTGGAGATACGCAGTATTTT.

The sample holds many counts of this clonotype. The V gene is TRBV7-3, the J gene TRBJ2-3, with D perhaps matching TRBD2 (5 bases). Per the germline V gene, CDR1 is SGHTA and CDR2 is FQGTGA. There are 17 residues in the CDR3. V was shortened by 5 bases and J by 2 bases, with 20 bases between the two germline ends. The CDR3 reads CASSHRSWGDTTDTQYF. The CDR3 DNA reads TGTGCCAGCAGCCACCGATCTTGGGGAGACACCACAGATACGCAGTATTTT.

Ten or more counts support this clonotype. The chain uses TRBV7-2 and TRBJ2-5; D unresolved. Germline V gives CDR1 SGHTA, CDR2 FQGNSA. The CDR3 consists of 13 residues. Trimming cost V 5 bases and J 5 bases, with 12 bases left between them. The CDR3 loop is CASSLDVHETQYF. The CDR3 DNA is TGTGCCAGCAGCCTCGACGTCCACGAGACCCAGTACTTC.

In its sample, this clonotype was seen many times. The chain combines TRBV28 with TRBJ2-7; D unclear. V was pared by 5 bases and J by 3 bases, with 14 bases between. Germline assignment: CDR1 MDHEN and CDR2 SYDVKM. The CDR3 has 14 residues. Here the CDR3 DNA reads TGTGCCAGCAGTCCCTACCGGCGTGACTACGAGCAGTACTTC. It encodes CASSPYRRDYEQYF.

Ten or more counts support this clonotype. This chain uses TRBV3-1 with TRBJ2-7; tentatively, D is TRBD1 (5 bases). The V end was cut by 4 bases, the J end by 2 bases, with 9 bases between. Germline values: CDR1 LGHDT, CDR2 YNNKEL (reference sequence). CDR3 length equals 13 residues. In DNA form, the CDR3 reads TGTGCCAGCAGCCCCGGACACGCCTACGAGCAGTACTTC. This codes for CASSPGHAYEQYF.